This T cell receptor beta chain was obtained from a study of T cells in Graves' hyperthyroidism and ophthalmopathy. Diagnosing involved the use of clinical symptoms, serum thyroxine and TRAb, thyroid ultrasound and orbital computed tomography. Of note for this clonotype: What it binds is not known.

There were TCR beta CDR3 regions amplified from RNA transcripts. First-round RT-PCR with HTBI primers amplified the TCR CDR3 region. TCRdb reprocessed the multiplex PCR reads with MiXCR, giving one entry per CDR3 protein. The data contain nearly 600,000 distinct CDR3 sequences, about 15% of them singletons. Study-level points and caveats: Most thyroid clonotypes with frequency above 0.001 were detected in blood.

This clonotype was obtained from a woman aged 25 to 45 with Graves' hyperthyroidism that later progressed to Graves' ophthalmopathy. The sample was blood.

CDR3 sequence (DNA): TGTGCCTGCCTGGGCCGGGACAGGGCTCCAGATACGCAGTATTTT. As protein: CACLGRDRAPDTQYF. V gene TRBV30 combines with J gene TRBJ2-3; 9 bases match TRBD1. This CDR3 has 15 residues. Looked up from germline, CDR1 is GTSNPN and CDR2 is SVGIG (reference sequence). The J segment lost 4 bases and the V segment lost 6 bases, leaving 11 bases of the junction unmatched.